This note documents a single T cell receptor (beta chain) sequence. As yet, its antigen is unknown. The donors (healthy individuals) were bone marrow donors. This record comes from a study of cytomegalovirus exposure and HLA in healthy donors. General study results and limits: Later on, an analysis showed TCR association rates differing by HLA locus, with DRB1 the most and HLA-C the fewest.

Germline V gene lookup returns CDR1 SEHNR and CDR2 FQNEAQ (reference sequence). The CDR3 has 18 amino acids. Trimming left V 4 bases short and J 0 bases short, with 20 bases between. The PCR made use of 60 Vbeta and 13 Jbeta primers. Authors' analysis steps: The authors later counted about 80 million unique TCR beta chains, roughly 10 million of them shared. Assay used: immunoSEQ multiplex PCR; TCRdb lists only in-frame clones, some missing. D and trimming were read from the DNA, whereas the V and J calls and clone size are those reported in that table. The table has approximately 150,000 clones, over 80% seen once.

The chain uses TRBV7-9 and TRBJ2-3, with D hard to call. This TCR was recovered from a male donor in good health and CMV-seronegative. Sequencing was done on a sample of PBMCs. For the CDR3, the DNA is TGTGCCAGCAGCTCCCCTCGAGGTTCCTTAAGAAGCACAGATACGCAGTATTTT. It is translated as CASSSPRGSLRSTDTQYF. Filled out from reference TRBV7-9 and TRBJ2-3, the complete variable domain reads DTGVSQNPRHKITKRGQNVTFRCDPISEHNRLYWYRQTLGQGPEFLTYFQNEAQLEKSRLLSDRFSAERPKGSFSTLEIQRTEQGDSAMYLCASSSPRGSLRSTDTQYFGPGTRLTVL.